This TCR beta chain was recorded in a study of T cells in localized non-small cell lung cancer. General observations from the study: There was an association of higher blood T cell density with longer overall survival. Of the tissues analyzed, uninvolved adjacent lung showed maximal T cell clonality, greater than tumor. The study sequenced only one region of the tumor. As a result, intratumor heterogeneity could not be excluded and remains possible.

Germline V gene sequence: CDR1 LNHDA, CDR2 SQIVND (reference sequence). Trimming shortened V by 3 bases and J by 0 bases, and 11 bases separated the two germline ends. The CDR3 is 15 residues long. Assay used: immunoSEQ multiplex PCR; TCRdb lists only in-frame clones, some missing. The data contain about 9,800 clones, 44% of them singletons. Regarding this clone: Its antigen is as yet unknown.

Here the sequenced sample was lymph node tissue, taken before any cancer treatment. This clonotype was obtained from a woman aged 35-75 years with stage I lung adenocarcinoma. The genes are TRBV19 and TRBJ1-1; D call uncertain. The CDR3 DNA reads TGTGCCAGTAGTATCCGGGCGAGGATGAACACTGAAGCTTTCTTT. It encodes CASSIRARMNTEAFF.